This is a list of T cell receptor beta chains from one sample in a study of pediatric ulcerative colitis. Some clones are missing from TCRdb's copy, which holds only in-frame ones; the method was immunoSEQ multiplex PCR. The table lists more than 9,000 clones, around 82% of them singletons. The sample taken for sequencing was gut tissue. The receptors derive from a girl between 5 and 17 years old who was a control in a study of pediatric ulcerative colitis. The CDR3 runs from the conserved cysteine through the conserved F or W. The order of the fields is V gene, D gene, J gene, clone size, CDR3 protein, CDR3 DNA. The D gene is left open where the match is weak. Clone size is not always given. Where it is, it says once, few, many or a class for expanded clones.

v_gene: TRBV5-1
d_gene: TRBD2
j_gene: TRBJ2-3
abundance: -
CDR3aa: CASRSGISTDTQYF
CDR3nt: TGCGCCAGCCGCAGCGGGATTAGCACAGATACGCAGTATTTT

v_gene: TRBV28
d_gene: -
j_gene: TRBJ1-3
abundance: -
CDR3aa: CASREGGSSSGNTIYF
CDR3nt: TGTGCTAGCCGGGAAGGGGGTTCTAGTTCTGGAAACACCATATATTTT

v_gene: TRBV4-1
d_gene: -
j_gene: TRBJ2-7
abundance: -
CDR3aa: CASSLQYSYEQYF
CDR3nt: TGCGCCAGCAGCCTCCAGTACTCCTACGAGCAGTACTTC

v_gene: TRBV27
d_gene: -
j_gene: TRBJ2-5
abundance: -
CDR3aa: CASSPSDGGETQYF
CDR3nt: TGTGCCAGCAGTCCCTCGGACGGTGGGGAGACCCAGTACTTC

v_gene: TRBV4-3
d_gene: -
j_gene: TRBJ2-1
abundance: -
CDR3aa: CASSQELRNNEQFF
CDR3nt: TGCGCCAGCAGCCAAGAACTGCGAAACAATGAGCAGTTCTTC

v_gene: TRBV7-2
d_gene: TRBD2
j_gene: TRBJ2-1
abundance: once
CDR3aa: CASSLQRGNEQFF
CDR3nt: TGTGCCAGCAGCTTACAGCGGGGCAATGAGCAGTTCTTC

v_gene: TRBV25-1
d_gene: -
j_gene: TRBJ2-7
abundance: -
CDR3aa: CASSGDADYEQYF
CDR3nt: TGTGCCAGCAGTGGGGATGCAGACTACGAGCAGTACTTC

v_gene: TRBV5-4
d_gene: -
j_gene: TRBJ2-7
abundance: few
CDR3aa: CASSPPTGPSYEQYF
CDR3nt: TGTGCCAGCAGCCCGCCTACAGGGCCATCCTACGAGCAGTACTTC

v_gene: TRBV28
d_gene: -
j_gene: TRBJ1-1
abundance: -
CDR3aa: CASSLTSQGQNTEAFF
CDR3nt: TGTGCCAGCAGTTTAACATCGCAGGGGCAAAACACTGAAGCTTTCTTT

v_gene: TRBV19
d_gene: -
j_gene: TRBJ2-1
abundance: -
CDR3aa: CASSKEGGGYNEQFF
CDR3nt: TGTGCCAGTAGTAAGGAGGGAGGGGGCTACAATGAGCAGTTCTTC

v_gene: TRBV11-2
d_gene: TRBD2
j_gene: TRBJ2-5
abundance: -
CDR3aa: CASSLAGGETQYF
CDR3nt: TGTGCCAGCAGCCTAGCGGGCGGAGAGACCCAGTACTTC

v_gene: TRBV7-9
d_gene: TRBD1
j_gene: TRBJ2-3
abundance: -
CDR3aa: CASSYPQGVPTDTQYF
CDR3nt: TGTGCCAGCAGCTACCCTCAGGGGGTACCCACAGATACGCAGTATTTT

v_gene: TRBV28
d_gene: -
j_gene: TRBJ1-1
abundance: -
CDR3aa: CASSFPTTAGANTEAFF
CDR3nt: TGTGCCAGCAGTTTTCCGACGACAGCAGGGGCGAACACTGAAGCTTTCTTT

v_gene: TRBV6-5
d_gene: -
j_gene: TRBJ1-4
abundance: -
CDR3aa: CASSRTATNEKLFF
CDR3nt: TGTGCCAGCAGTCGGACCGCAACTAATGAAAAACTGTTTTTT

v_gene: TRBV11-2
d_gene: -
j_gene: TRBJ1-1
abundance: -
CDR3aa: CASSPGTTPNTEAFF
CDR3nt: TGTGCCAGCAGCCCGGGGACGACCCCGAACACTGAAGCTTTCTTT

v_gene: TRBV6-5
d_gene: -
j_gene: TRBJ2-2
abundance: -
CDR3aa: CASTKGTLDTGELFF
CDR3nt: TGTGCCAGCACCAAAGGGACTCTAGACACCGGGGAGCTGTTTTTT

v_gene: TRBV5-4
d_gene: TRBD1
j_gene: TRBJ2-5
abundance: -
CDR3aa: CASSLRETGVGTQYF
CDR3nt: TGTGCCAGCAGCTTGCGCGAGACAGGGGTGGGGACCCAGTACTTC

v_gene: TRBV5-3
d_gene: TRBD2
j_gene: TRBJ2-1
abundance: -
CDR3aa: CARSSSRGREGPNEQFF
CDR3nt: TGTGCCAGAAGCTCCTCCCGCGGGCGGGAGGGCCCAAATGAGCAGTTCTTC

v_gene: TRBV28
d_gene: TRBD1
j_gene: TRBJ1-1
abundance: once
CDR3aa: CASSLSMLDRPNTEAFF
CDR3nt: TGTGCCAGCAGTTTATCGATGCTGGACAGGCCGAACACTGAAGCTTTCTTT

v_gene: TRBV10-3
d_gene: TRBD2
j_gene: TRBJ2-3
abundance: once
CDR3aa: CAIRETLAGGVADAQYF
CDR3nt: TGTGCCATCAGGGAAACGCTAGCGGGAGGAGTTGCAGATGCGCAGTATTTT

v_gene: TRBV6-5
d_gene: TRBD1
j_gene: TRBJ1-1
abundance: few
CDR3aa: CASSSGGSWTEAFF
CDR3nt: TGTGCCAGCAGCTCAGGGGGTAGTTGGACTGAAGCTTTCTTT

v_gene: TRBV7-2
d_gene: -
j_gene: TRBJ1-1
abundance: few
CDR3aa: CASSLRTASNTEAFF
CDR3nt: TGTGCCAGCAGCCTTCGGACAGCCTCGAACACTGAAGCTTTCTTT

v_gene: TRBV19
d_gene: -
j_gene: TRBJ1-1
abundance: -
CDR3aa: CASSIRTELNTEAFF
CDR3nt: TGTGCCAGTAGTATTAGGACCGAGTTAAACACTGAAGCTTTCTTT

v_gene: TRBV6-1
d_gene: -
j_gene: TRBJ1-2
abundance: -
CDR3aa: CASSEVWGGGGYTF
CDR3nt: TGTGCCAGCAGTGAAGTCTGGGGGGGAGGCGGCTACACCTTC

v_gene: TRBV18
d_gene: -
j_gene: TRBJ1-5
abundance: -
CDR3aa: CASSPNYAGSQPQHF
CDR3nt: TGTGCCAGCTCACCTAATTACGCGGGAAGTCAGCCCCAGCATTTT